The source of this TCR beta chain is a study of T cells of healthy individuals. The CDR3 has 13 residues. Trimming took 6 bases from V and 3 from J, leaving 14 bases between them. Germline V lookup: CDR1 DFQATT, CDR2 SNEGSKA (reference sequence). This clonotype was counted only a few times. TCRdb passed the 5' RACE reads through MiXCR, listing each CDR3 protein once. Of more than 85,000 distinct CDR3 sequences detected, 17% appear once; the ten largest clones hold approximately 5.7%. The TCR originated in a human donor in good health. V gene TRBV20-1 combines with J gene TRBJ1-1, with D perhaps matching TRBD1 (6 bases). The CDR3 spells CSAKQGTDTEAFF. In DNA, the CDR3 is TGCAGTGCGAAGCAGGGGACGGACACTGAAGCTTTCTTT.